This passage covers 3 T cell receptor beta chains from one sample sequenced in a study of T cell responses to AZD1222 COVID-19 vaccine. Libraries were prepared by immunoSEQ multiplex PCR; TCRdb keeps only in-frame clonotypes and omits some of them. The sample comprises around 150,000 clones, roughly 90% of which are singletons, and under 2.5% rests with the top ten. The specimen was peripheral blood, collected on day 0 of AZD1222 vaccination. Every receptor here comes from an adult in good health.

Here the CDR3 DNA reads TGTGCCAGCAGACGCGGGACGGAGAGCTCTGGAAACACCATATATTTT. Translation gives CASRRGTESSGNTIYF. The V gene is TRBV2, the J gene TRBJ1-3; D perhaps matches TRBD1 (5 bases). The CDR3 spans 16 residues. Germline CDR1 reads SNHLY; CDR2 reads FYNNEI. Trimming removed 6 bases at V and 0 bases at J, with 15 bases between.

V and J are TRBV9 and TRBJ1-1, with D possibly TRBD1 on 5 matching bases. There are 15 residues in the CDR3. Germline V gene data show CDR1 as SGDLS and CDR2 as YYNGEE. Deletions cut 4 bases from V and 2 bases from J, with 15 bases between. The CDR3 DNA follows: TGTGCCAGCAGCACCCGAGGGGCGGTCAACACTGAAGCTTTCTTT. Translation gives CASSTRGAVNTEAFF.

The CDR3 loop is CASSSETATNEKLFF. The DNA of the CDR3 is TGTGCCAGCAGTTCCGAAACTGCAACTAATGAAAAACTGTTTTTT. The rearrangement uses TRBV28 and TRBJ1-4; D is ambiguous. This CDR3 region has 15 residues. V was shortened by 4 bases and J by 0 bases, with 9 bases between the two germline ends. Germline V lookup: CDR1 MDHEN, CDR2 SYDVKM.